This is a list of T cell receptor beta chains from one sample in a study of blood T cell repertoires in COVID-19. Profiling relied on immunoSEQ multiplex PCR, and the TCRdb table lists in-frame clones only, not all of them. Among a few hundred thousand clones listed, roughly 85% were seen once. The source material was PBMCs or T cells enriched from blood (not recorded which). These receptors came from a middle-aged woman with acute COVID-19. Both conserved end residues are part of each CDR3. D genes are given only for firm matches. For some rows the clone size is stated as once, few or many, or as a class when expanded; others skip it.

clone size	V gene	J gene	D gene	CDR3 DNA	CDR3 protein
NA	TRBV3-1/TRBV3-2	TRBJ2-2	NA	TGTGCCAGCAGCCCTCGGCCGTGGCTGAGCGGCACCGGGGAGCTGTTTTTT	CASSPRPWLSGTGELFF
NA	TRBV7-3	TRBJ2-2	NA	TGTGCCAGCAGCTCCAGGGTCGCCGGGGAGCTGTTTTTT	CASSSRVAGELFF
NA	TRBV6-5	TRBJ1-6	NA	TGTGCCAGCAGGAGAGGTGGTTCGTCACATTCACCCCTCCACTTT	CASRRGGSSHSPLHF
NA	TRBV5-6	TRBJ1-6	TRBD1	TGTGCCAGCAGCGACAGGGAAGGATCACCCCTCCACTTT	CASSDREGSPLHF
few	TRBV13	TRBJ2-1	TRBD2	TGTGCCAGCCGCTCCGCGGGGGGGTACAATGAGCAGTTCTTC	CASRSAGGYNEQFF
NA	TRBV10-3	TRBJ1-5	TRBD1	TGTGCCATCAGTGAGTCGCTGGGGACAGCAAAAAATCAGCCCCAGCATTTT	CAISESLGTAKNQPQHF
NA	TRBV5-1	TRBJ1-5	NA	TGCGCCAGCAGCCGCGACTCGAATCAGCCCCAGCATTTT	CASSRDSNQPQHF
NA	TRBV28	TRBJ1-1	TRBD1	TGTGCCACCAGGGGGAGCACTGAAGCTTTCTTT	CATRGSTEAFF
NA	TRBV30	TRBJ1-6	NA	TGTGCCTGGAGTGTAGGAACAGGAAATTCACCCCTCCACTTT	CAWSVGTGNSPLHF
NA	TRBV30	TRBJ2-7	NA	TGTGCCTGGGGTGGCACAGGGATTTTGGGCGAGCAGTACTTC	CAWGGTGILGEQYF
once	TRBV28	TRBJ2-7	TRBD1	TGTGCCAGCAGTTTGACAGGGGTATCCTACGAGCAGTACTTC	CASSLTGVSYEQYF
NA	TRBV11-2	TRBJ2-7	TRBD1	TGTGCCAGCAGCTTACAGGGGACAGGGGTAAGCTACGAGCAGTACTTC	CASSLQGTGVSYEQYF
NA	TRBV5-6	TRBJ2-5	TRBD1	TGTGCCAGCAGCCCCCGAAGAGACAGGGACCCCGGAAAGACCCAGTACTTC	CASSPRRDRDPGKTQYF
NA	TRBV3-1/TRBV3-2	TRBJ2-3	TRBD1	TGTGCCAGCAGCCTTGGGACAGTAAACACAGATACGCAGTATTTT	CASSLGTVNTDTQYF
NA	TRBV27	TRBJ2-7	NA	TGTGCCAGCAGTTGGAAGGGGCCCTACGAGCAGTACTTC	CASSWKGPYEQYF
NA	TRBV28	TRBJ2-1	TRBD2	TGTGCCAGCACAGGGACTAGCGGGGTGGGTGAGCAGTTCTTC	CASTGTSGVGEQFF
NA	TRBV7-2	TRBJ1-1	NA	TGTGCCAGCAGCTCTACGCACAGGGTGAACACTGAAGCTTTCTTT	CASSSTHRVNTEAFF
NA	TRBV20-1	TRBJ2-2	NA	TGCAGTGCTAGTAAGGGGGAAAACACCGGGGAGCTGTTTTTT	CSASKGENTGELFF
NA	TRBV28	TRBJ2-1	TRBD2	TGTGCCAGCAGGCTAAAACTAGCGGGAGGGTCCCAGGAGCAGTTCTTC	CASRLKLAGGSQEQFF
NA	TRBV6-5	TRBJ2-7	TRBD1	TGTGCCAGCAGTCCAGGGGGCGCAGGCTCCTACGAGCAGTACTTC	CASSPGGAGSYEQYF
NA	TRBV30	TRBJ2-1	NA	TGTGCCCAGTCTGACAGGTGGGAGCAGTTCTTC	CAQSDRWEQFF
NA	TRBV19	TRBJ1-6	NA	TGTGCCAGTAGTGACAGAAATTCACCCCTCCACTTT	CASSDRNSPLHF
NA	TRBV24-1	TRBJ2-7	NA	TGTGCCACCTCGGCGGGACGAGGCTACGAGCAGTACTTC	CATSAGRGYEQYF
NA	TRBV5-8	TRBJ2-1	NA	TGTGCCAGCCATCCACTCGGGTACGCGATGCAGTTCTTC	CASHPLGYAMQFF
NA	TRBV28	TRBJ1-1	TRBD1	TGTGCCAGCAGCCCCTGGACAGGGATGAACACTGAAGCTTTCTTT	CASSPWTGMNTEAFF
once	TRBV4-3	TRBJ2-3	NA	TGCGCCAGCAGCCAAACCCTCCAGGGGGGAACAGGGGCAGATACGCAGTATTTT	CASSQTLQGGTGADTQYF